The next 22 T cell receptor beta chains were all read from a single sample in a study of T cell responses to AZD1222 COVID-19 vaccine. Clones were read by immunoSEQ multiplex PCR, and TCRdb kept only the in-frame ones, dropping some. The sample records roughly 120,000 clones, 85% to 90% being singletons. This specimen was peripheral blood, taken on day 0 of AZD1222 vaccination. Receptor source: an adult in good health.

This clone was recorded a few times. This chain uses TRBV29-1 with TRBJ1-1; D possibly corresponds to TRBD1 (6 bases). The CDR3 consists of 13 residues. Germline CDR1 is SQVTM and CDR2 is ANQGSEA. The germline V and J ends were trimmed by 5 bases and 3 bases, with 13 bases remaining between them. The chain's CDR3 is CSVRWEGDTEAFF. Here the CDR3 DNA reads TGCAGCGTTCGTTGGGAGGGGGACACTGAAGCTTTCTTT.

This chain links TRBV12-3 or TRBV12-4 with TRBJ1-2; 10 bases fit TRBD1. The CDR3 has 13 residues. The J segment lost 4 bases and the V segment lost 5 bases, leaving 1 base of the junction unmatched. The CDR3 bases are TGTGCCAGCAGTCGGACAGGGGGCTATGGCTACACCTTC. Translating gives CASSRTGGYGYTF.

The rearrangement links TRBV5-1 to TRBJ2-5; weak D call: TRBD2 (6 bases). The CDR3 is 14 amino acids. Trimming stripped 6 bases from V and 5 bases from J, with 17 bases between. The germline CDR1 and CDR2 sequences are SGHRS and YFSETQ. CDR3 residues: CASTSRPGGETQYF. CDR3 bases: TGCGCCAGCACCTCACGTCCCGGGGGTGAGACCCAGTACTTC.

In the case of this clone: A read error is likely, as this CDR3 ends without the conserved phenylalanine or tryptophan. The DNA is omitted, as the CDR3 cannot be located on it reliably, and the CDR3 follows TCRdb's listing. The chain couples TRBV12-3 or TRBV12-4 to TRBJ1-2; the table assigns TRBD1, which was not confirmed against the DNA. The CDR3 is 12 amino acids long, termini counted. The CDR3 sequence is CASSFSLGQFDI.

This clone has only one observation. The chain has TRBV15 and TRBJ2-7; 10 bases are a match to TRBD1. V lost 0 bases and J lost 5; bases outside the gene matches: 13. Germline CDR1 and CDR2: LNHNV and YYDKDF (reference sequence). The CDR3 contains 18 residues. The CDR3 protein is CATSRDPSFGTGDDEQYF. The CDR3 DNA reads TGTGCCACCAGCAGAGACCCTTCCTTCGGGACAGGGGACGACGAGCAGTACTTC.

This chain links TRBV27 with TRBJ2-1; 11 bases are shared with TRBD2. Germline values: CDR1 MNHEY, CDR2 SMNVEV (reference sequence). The V gene end was trimmed by 5 bases and the J gene end by 6 bases; junction bases not matched to a gene: 9. This CDR3 has 16 amino acids. CDR3 nucleotides: TGTGCCAGCAGTATAAGACTAGCGGGAATGCCCAATGAGCAGTTCTTC. The encoded protein is CASSIRLAGMPNEQFF.

This sequence joins TRBV28 and TRBJ2-3; 15 nucleotides line up with TRBD2. This CDR3 is 21 amino acids long. The V segment lost 3 bases and the J segment 2 bases; nucleotides outside the gene matches: 15. Germline assignment: CDR1 MDHEN and CDR2 SYDVKM. CDR3 DNA sequence: TGTGCCAGCAGTTTGGACTGGACTAGCGGGGGGGCATCACCCTACACAGATACGCAGTATTTT. This codes for CASSLDWTSGGASPYTDTQYF.

The V and J genes are TRBV6-6 and TRBJ1-6; 9 nucleotides match TRBD1. This CDR3 spans 15 amino acids. Germline CDR1 MNHNY, CDR2 SVGAGI (reference sequence). V shed 5 bases and J 8 bases; nucleotides not matched to a gene: 7. The DNA for the CDR3 is TGTGCCAGCAGTCCCCTGGGACAGGGCGATTCACCCCTCCACTTT. It is translated as CASSPLGQGDSPLHF.

The chain is built from TRBV15 and TRBJ1-3; D gene uncertain. Germline CDR1 LNHNV, CDR2 YYDKDF (reference sequence). The CDR3 loop spans 14 amino acids. V dropped 0 bases and J dropped 8 bases, with 11 bases sitting between them. CDR3 sequence reads: CATSRDIGLDTIYF. CDR3 DNA: TGTGCCACCAGCAGAGATATAGGGCTGGACACCATATATTTT.

The chain employs TRBV5-1 and TRBJ1-2; 10 nucleotides line up with TRBD1. V lost 7 bases, J lost 6 bases, and 6 bases stayed unmatched. CDR1 and CDR2 from the germline V gene are SGHRS and YFSETQ. The CDR3 is 13 amino acids. Here the CDR3 DNA reads TGCGCCAGCGGTATGGGGACAGGGGATGGCTACACCTTC. Its translation: CASGMGTGDGYTF.

The chain couples TRBV29-1 to TRBJ1-1, with 7 bases that match TRBD1. The germline V gene has CDR1 SQVTM and CDR2 ANQGSEA. Germline trimming cut 7 bases from V and 3 bases from J; bases unmatched to any gene: 11. The CDR3 spans 14 residues. CDR3 protein: CSATKGAGDTEAFF. DNA of the CDR3: TGCAGCGCCACTAAGGGGGCTGGGGACACTGAAGCTTTCTTT.

The genes are TRBV11-2 and TRBJ2-7; the match to TRBD1 covers 9 bases. CDR1 and CDR2 (germline): SGHAT, FQNNGV. This CDR3 region has 14 residues. The V and J ends lost 5 bases and 5 bases, in that order; junction bases with no gene match: 7. DNA for the CDR3: TGTGCCAGCAGCCACGGACAGGGGAGGGACGAGCAGTACTTC. Its translation: CASSHGQGRDEQYF. The full variable domain, with the rest looked up from reference TRBV11-2 and TRBJ2-7, is EAGVAQSPRYKIIEKRQSVAFWCNPISGHATLYWYQQILGQGPKLLIQFQNNGVVDDSQLPKDRFSAERLKGVDSTLKIQPAKLEDSAVYLCASSHGQGRDEQYFGPGTRLTVT.

This clone was seen a single time. The CDR3 region is CASSPGTGSGEQYF. The DNA of the CDR3 is TGCGCCAGCAGCCCGGGGACAGGGTCTGGGGAGCAGTACTTC. V usage is TRBV5-1 and J usage is TRBJ2-7, with 9 bases fitting TRBD1. The CDR3 covers 14 residues. V was pared by 4 bases and J by 7 bases, with 9 bases of the junction left unmatched. CDR1 is SGHRS, CDR2 YFSETQ, per germline. Filled out from reference TRBV5-1 and TRBJ2-7, the complete variable domain reads KAGVTQTPRYLIKTRGQQVTLSCSPISGHRSVSWYQQTPGQGLQFLFEYFSETQRNKGNFPGRFSGRQFSNSRSEMNVSTLELGDSALYLCASSPGTGSGEQYFGPGTRLTVT.

The chain has TRBV9 and TRBJ2-3, with 7 nucleotides matching TRBD1. The ends lost 2 bases at V and 6 bases at J; junction bases unmatched: 9. This CDR3 has 15 residues. Germline V lookup: CDR1 SGDLS, CDR2 YYNGEE. CDR3 region: CASSVFSGQSDTQYF. The CDR3 DNA is TGTGCCAGCAGCGTTTTTTCGGGACAGTCGGATACGCAGTATTTT.

This clone was observed a few times. The chain employs TRBV19 and TRBJ1-1; D is ambiguous. Per germline, CDR1 LNHDA and CDR2 SQIVND (reference sequence). The CDR3 is made up of 15 amino acids. V was cut by 2 bases and J by 3 bases, with 13 bases left in between. In nucleotides, the CDR3 is TGTGCCAGTAGTATAATGGGCGGCGTGGACACTGAAGCTTTCTTT. Translating it yields CASSIMGGVDTEAFF.

The chain links TRBV19 to TRBJ1-2, with TRBD1 identical over 8 bases. The junction had 3 bases not matched to a gene; V was cut back by 8 bases and J by 4 bases. CDR3 length equals 12 residues. Germline V gene lookup returns CDR1 LNHDA and CDR2 SQIVND (reference sequence). This chain's CDR3 is CASRTGGYGYTF. The CDR3 nucleotides are TGTGCCAGTCGTACAGGGGGCTATGGCTACACCTTC. Full variable domain (remainder filled in from reference TRBV19 and TRBJ1-2): DGGITQSPKYLFRKEGQNVTLSCEQNLNHDAMYWYRQDPGQGLRLIYYSQIVNDFQKGDIAEGYSVSREKKESFPLTVTSAQKNPTAFYLCASRTGGYGYTFGSGTRLTVV.

Details on this clone: The sample carries other DNA sequences with the same CDR3. The V and J genes are TRBV29-1 and TRBJ1-1; TRBD1 matches 8 bases. Germline V gene lookup returns CDR1 SQVTM and CDR2 ANQGSEA. There are 12 residues in the CDR3. Trimming cost V 6 bases and J 1 base; bases outside gene matches: 1. The CDR3 DNA is TGCAGCGTGGGGACAGGGAACACTGAAGCTTTCTTT. Residues: CSVGTGNTEAFF.

The chain is built from TRBV19 and TRBJ2-3, with TRBD2 matching 7 bases. The length of the CDR3 is 16 residues. Germline trimming cut 5 bases from V and 3 bases from J; bases unmatched to any gene: 11. Germline loops: CDR1 LNHDA, CDR2 SQIVND (reference sequence). In nucleotides, the CDR3 is TGTGCCAGTAGTCCCCCCGGGGGAGGGCCGACAGATACGCAGTATTTT. It translates to CASSPPGGGPTDTQYF.

V is TRBV27 and J is TRBJ2-7; D might be TRBD1 (5 bases). With 5 bases removed from V and 0 bases from J, the gap between germline ends came to 8 bases. This CDR3 has 13 residues. CDR1 MNHEY and CDR2 SMNVEV come from the germline V gene (reference sequence). The CDR3: CASSVTASYEQYF. Written as DNA, the CDR3 is TGTGCCAGCAGTGTGACAGCCTCCTACGAGCAGTACTTC.

The gene calls are TRBV18 and TRBJ2-3; D possibly corresponds to TRBD1 (5 bases). Germline loops: CDR1 KGHSH, CDR2 LQKENI. There are 14 residues in the CDR3. With 3 bases removed from V and 6 bases from J, the gap between germline ends came to 13 bases. CDR3 coding DNA: TGTGCCAGCTCACCGGGGCAGGTTGGGGATACGCAGTATTTT. Translated: CASSPGQVGDTQYF.

The CDR3 loop is CASSWVGAQVEAFF. The CDR3 DNA sequence: TGTGCCAGCAGTTGGGTGGGGGCGCAGGTTGAAGCTTTCTTT. The chain combines TRBV6-5 with TRBJ1-1; D is perhaps TRBD1 (6 bases). Trimming shortened V by 4 bases and J by 7 bases, and 16 bases separated the two germline ends. The CDR3 totals 14 residues. The germline CDR1 and CDR2 sequences are MNHEY and SVGAGI.

The table lists this clone with many counts. The CDR3 is CASSEVDRKNGYTF. Here the CDR3 DNA reads TGTGCCAGCAGTGAAGTTGACAGGAAAAATGGCTACACCTTC. V and J are TRBV25-1 and TRBJ1-2; D may be TRBD1 (6 bases). Per the germline V gene, CDR1 is MGHDK and CDR2 is SYGVNS. There are 14 residues in the CDR3. V lost 2 bases, J lost 6 bases, and 13 bases lay in between.